The T cell receptor beta chain described here comes from a study of shared clonotypes between healthy human individuals (dated by TCRdb to the early 2020s). Concerning the study at large: The cohort included a few men and a couple of women between 18 and 49 years of age. For each donor, three plates each were used for CD4 naive and CD4 memory, two plates were used for CD8 naive, and one plate was used for CD8 memory. The study deeply sequenced blood TCR repertoires of five healthy adults to estimate repertoire size and the extent of clonotype sharing between individuals. Different laboratories and diverse techniques were used to prepare libraries and sequence TCR repertoires, to increase sequencing depth and limit assay-specific biases. Leukapheresis yielded between about 0.94 and 8.9 billion PBMCs per donor.

The germline V gene supplies CDR1 SQVTM and CDR2 ANQGSEA. Inclusive of the bounding cysteine and phenylalanine, the CDR3 is 15 residues long. This entry keeps only the CDR3 DNA: 45 bases, framed from base 1. V loses 1 base of germline sequence and J loses 5 bases, and the interval between the two ends is 16 bases. The paper's findings and limits, for the study overall: Because the study included only a small number of donors, the genetic and exposure-history diversity represented was limited. Clonotypes shared by all four sorted-subset donors showed higher generation probabilities than non-shared clonotypes. Estimated clonotype richness was generally larger for naive than for memory subsets. Sampling was restricted to blood, and TCR repertoires in tissues likely differ from the TCR repertoires found in blood. When a handful of donors were compared, the shared fraction of clonotypes was around 5.1% for naive CD4, approximately 3.5% for naive CD8, roughly 2.5% for memory CD4, and about 0.36% for memory CD8. Pairwise subsampling indicated that sequencing depth was expected to affect the degree of clonotype sharing among donors. Even with the large sequencing depth, rarefaction of the sorted-subset datasets indicated that sequencing was incomplete.

Using the deep immunoSEQ assay, TCR CDR3 regions were amplified from genomic DNA by multiplex PCR. For each cell subset, the extracted genomic DNA was distributed evenly across all wells of several immunoSEQ 96-well plates, and each plate served as one replicate. For sorted subsets, 150 to 250 ng of genomic DNA, equivalent to around 30,000 T cell genomes, went into each replicate PCR. Purified libraries were quantified with a Qubit 3.0 fluorometer, sized on a Bioanalyzer 2100, and re-quantified with the KAPA Library Quantification kit. Every immunoSEQ 96-well plate was sequenced on a separate single-read 150-cycle Illumina NextSeq 550 flow cell. From the authors' description of their analysis: The immunoSEQ output contained only junctional sequences without quality scores, so filtering could not match that applied to full-length reads. To assign V/J genes and CDR3, sequences were annotated against IMGT germline references using PyIR, a Python wrapper for IgBLAST v1.9. Any read was removed if the V/J assignment was weak (E-value above 1e-6), the CDR3 was missing, or the read contained stop codons, out-of-frame junctions, or ambiguous translated residues. A V3J clonotype was defined by an identical inferred V gene, J gene, and CDR3 amino acid sequence. Percentage overlap between repertoires was calculated by dividing the number of shared unique clonotypes by the size of the smaller repertoire. Three approaches were used to assess repertoire richness: RTK rarefaction, the Chao1 estimator, and Recon v2.1 estimates of unobserved clonotypes. Generation probabilities for all TCRbeta clonotypes obtained by the gDNA method from a few donors were computed using OLGA. This immuneACCESS table, as held by TCRdb, lists in-frame sequences with V and J called but not all clones. Of the missing ones, under half trace to an unresolved V gene in checked studies; the others have no known cause. That table is the source of V, J and clone size, and D and trimming were worked out from the DNA. The sample yields about 1.1 million clones; about 80% were counted once. The biggest ten clones account for approximately 0.52% of the sample.

With regard to this clone: The target of this receptor is not known. Base qualities are not provided; no much larger clone lies one nucleotide away.

Healthy HIV-negative adults with no recently reported acute infections or vaccinations were included as donors. Every donor was a Caucasian adult living in Nashville, Tennessee, USA. Magnetic negative selection was used to enrich CD4+ T cells, after which naive cells were positively selected on CD45RA and the negative fraction became the memory subset. After blood collection by leukapheresis, PBMCs were isolated using Ficoll-Histopaque density gradient centrifugation and then cryopreserved in the vapor phase of liquid nitrogen. Analytical flow cytometry was used to check the purity and quantity of each magnetically sorted T cell population. Each sorted fraction had its genomic DNA isolated and then quantified by UV absorbance on a Nanodrop 2000c.

The sample taken for sequencing was memory CD4+ T cells from PBMCs. Per the publication, the cell subset or site label means: CD45RA-negative fraction. The sequence was obtained from a man younger than 30 in good health. Some clones in this sample may be carry-over from other donors' samples. Recombination linked TRBV29-1 to TRBJ2-3; the D element might be TRBD1 or TRBD2, as each aligns at 5 bases. The bases are TGCAGCGTTGAAGTAGGGACCTTGAAGAGAGATACGCAGTATTTT. This gives the protein CSVEVGTLKRDTQYF.